This T cell receptor (beta chain) was sequenced for a study of cytomegalovirus exposure and HLA in healthy donors. PCR amplification relied on 60 Vbeta primers (plus 13 Jbeta primers). Using immunoSEQ multiplex PCR, the repertoire was profiled, and TCRdb retains in-frame clones only, with some absent. Altogether about 96,000 clones are present, approximately 74% being singletons, with the ten largest covering approximately 3%. This clone appeared a few times. V gave up 2 bases and J gave up 6 bases, with 11 bases separating them. The CDR3 consists of 14 residues. Per germline, CDR1 SGHTA and CDR2 FQGTGA.

This clonotype was sampled from a female donor in good health and CMV-seropositive. The sample comprised PBMCs. J is TRBJ2-1 and V is TRBV7-3; perhaps TRBD2 as D (5 bases). The CDR3 region is CASSLAGTGNEQFF. The CDR3 bases are TGTGCCAGCAGCTTAGCGGGTACGGGCAATGAGCAGTTCTTC.